Listed below are T cell receptor beta chains from one sample, sequenced in a study of blood T cell repertoires in COVID-19. Measured with immunoSEQ multiplex PCR; TCRdb has only the in-frame clones, and not every one. The repertoire consists of fewer than 350,000 clones, with approximately 86% occurring once and the leading ten covering around 13%. The sequenced material came from peripheral blood. Source of these receptors: a woman in her seventies with COVID-19, enrolled during active disease. Each CDR3 is given with its conserved first and last residue. The D gene is left open where the match is weak. A row's size may be missing; if present it is once, few, many or a size class.

CDR3nt	CDR3aa	abundance	v_gene	j_gene	d_gene
TGCGCCAGCAGTCAATTGTGCGTCAGACAGGGAATTAATGAGCAGTTCTTC	CASSQLCVRQGINEQFF	once	TRBV23-1	TRBJ2-1	TRBD1
TGTGCCAGCAGTGAACGAGGGCTCTACGAGCAGTACTTC	CASSERGLYEQYF	-	TRBV2	TRBJ2-7	-
TGTGCCAGCAGCGTAACTCCGGGAGACTATGGCTACACCTTC	CASSVTPGDYGYTF	-	TRBV9	TRBJ1-2	-
TGTGCCACCAGTGAACTCCGGGACAGTGTGAACACTGAAGCTTTCTTT	CATSELRDSVNTEAFF	-	TRBV24-1	TRBJ1-1	TRBD1
TGTGCCAGCAGTGAAAGGGAAGCGGACTATGGCTACACCTTC	CASSEREADYGYTF	-	TRBV2	TRBJ1-2	-
TGTGCCAGTAGTATTGGGGGGGCACGTGAAAAACTGTTTTTT	CASSIGGAREKLFF	-	TRBV19	TRBJ1-4	-
TGTGCCATCAGTGAGTTGACAGGGACTGAAGCTTTCTTT	CAISELTGTEAFF	-	TRBV10-3	TRBJ1-1	TRBD1
TGTGCCAGCAGCGTAGTGGGACAGGGATGGGATGAGCAGTTCTTC	CASSVVGQGWDEQFF	-	TRBV9	TRBJ2-1	TRBD1
TGCAGCGTCGCAAGGGGGGGCGCGGGGGCTGAAGCTTTCTTT	CSVARGGAGAEAFF	-	TRBV29-1	TRBJ1-1	-
TGTGCCAGCAGCCCTCTACTCCGCGGGGGGGCCTCTGGTGAGCAGTTCTTC	CASSPLLRGGASGEQFF	-	TRBV7-2	TRBJ2-1	TRBD2
TGTGCCAGCAGTTTTATCCGAGGGAACACTGAAGCTTTCTTT	CASSFIRGNTEAFF	-	TRBV28	TRBJ1-1	-
TGTGCCAGCAGTCACGGACAGGGTTGGGGCTACACCTTC	CASSHGQGWGYTF	-	TRBV6-5	TRBJ1-2	TRBD1
TGTGCCAGCTCACCCCTTAGTACCTATGGCTACACCTTC	CASSPLSTYGYTF	-	TRBV18	TRBJ1-2	-
TGTGCCAGCAGCTTGGCATCTAGGCTAGCCTCGACCCAGTACTTC	CASSLASRLASTQYF	-	TRBV5-4	TRBJ2-5	-
TGTGCAAGTCGCTTAGCGGAGCTCTCCACAGATACGCAGTATTTT	CASRLAELSTDTQYF	-	TRBV12-2	TRBJ2-3	-
TGTGCCAGCAGCTTAAGACAAGCGGGGGCGTACGAGCAGTACTTC	CASSLRQAGAYEQYF	-	TRBV7-8	TRBJ2-7	TRBD2
TGTGCCAGCAGGTCGGGACTTCTCTCCTACAATGAGCAGTTCTTC	CASRSGLLSYNEQFF	-	TRBV7-3	TRBJ2-1	-
TGTGCCAGCAGCCTCGACAGGGGGGCCTACAATGAGCAGTTCTTC	CASSLDRGAYNEQFF	-	TRBV5-8	TRBJ2-1	TRBD1
TGCAGCGTTGAAACCCAGTCAGACTATGGCTACACCTTC	CSVETQSDYGYTF	-	TRBV29-1	TRBJ1-2	-
TGTGCCAGCAGCTTGAGTAGCGGCTTCCAAGAGACCCAGTACTTC	CASSLSSGFQETQYF	-	TRBV7-2	TRBJ2-5	-
TGTGCCAGCAGCCCTGGGAGTGGCTACACCTTC	CASSPGSGYTF	-	TRBV7-2	TRBJ1-2	-
TGTGCCAGCAGCGGTCGACAGACTGAAGCTTTCTTT	CASSGRQTEAFF	-	TRBV3-1/TRBV3-2	TRBJ1-1	-
TGTGCCAGCAGCTCGGACAGGGCAACAGATACGCAGTATTTT	CASSSDRATDTQYF	-	TRBV7-9	TRBJ2-3	TRBD1
TGTGCCAGCAGTGAAGAACGGTCCTATGGCTACACCTTC	CASSEERSYGYTF	-	TRBV6-1	TRBJ1-2	-
TGTGCCAGCAGTCCTTTCTCCGGACAGCCGGTTAACTATGGCTACACCTTC	CASSPFSGQPVNYGYTF	-	TRBV27	TRBJ1-2	-
TGTGCCAGTAGTACCAGCCGACAGGCTCAAGAGACCCAGTACTTC	CASSTSRQAQETQYF	-	TRBV19	TRBJ2-5	-
TGTGCCAGCAGCCGCGGACTAGCGGGGGGCCTGGTCCCTCCCTACGAGCAGTACTTC	CASSRGLAGGLVPPYEQYF	-	TRBV3-1/TRBV3-2	TRBJ2-7	TRBD2
TGTGCCAGCAGTCCCCCGGGGACCTACGAGCAGTACTTC	CASSPPGTYEQYF	few	TRBV27	TRBJ2-7	-
TGCGCCAGCAGCTTGATGGGTAGCGGGGACCAAGAGACCCAGTACTTC	CASSLMGSGDQETQYF	-	TRBV5-1	TRBJ2-5	TRBD2
TGCGCCAGCAGCACAGGGACAGTCAATTCACCCCTCCACTTT	CASSTGTVNSPLHF	once	TRBV5-1	TRBJ1-6	TRBD1
TGCAGCGTTGAATTAGACAGGGGGCCTGAAGCTTTCTTT	CSVELDRGPEAFF	-	TRBV29-1	TRBJ1-1	TRBD1
TGTGCCAGCAACCCACAGGGAAAGAACATTCAGTACTTC	CASNPQGKNIQYF	-	TRBV6-1	TRBJ2-4	-
TGTGCCAGCAGCCCACAGCGGATAGAAGAAGCTTTCTTT	CASSPQRIEEAFF	-	TRBV14	TRBJ1-1	-
TGCGCCAGCAGTGAGTCGAGAGGGGGCCTCTATGGCTACACCTTC	CASSESRGGLYGYTF	few	TRBV10-2	TRBJ1-2	TRBD1
TGTGCCAGCAGCGGGACTAGCGGGACCCTAAGCACAGATACGCAGTATTTT	CASSGTSGTLSTDTQYF	-	TRBV7-3	TRBJ2-3	TRBD2
TGTGCCAGCTGGGACAGGTACCACGAGCAGTACTTC	CASWDRYHEQYF	-	TRBV6-6	TRBJ2-7	TRBD1
TGCGCCAGCAGCCCACGCGGGGCAGGGGGATACAATGAGCAGTTCTTC	CASSPRGAGGYNEQFF	-	TRBV4-1	TRBJ2-1	-
TGTGCCAGCTCACCACTCTGGACTAGCCCTAATGAGCAGTTCTTC	CASSPLWTSPNEQFF	-	TRBV18	TRBJ2-1	TRBD2
TGCAGCGTTGAAGTGACAGGTGTCTCGTTAGACGAGCAGTACTTC	CSVEVTGVSLDEQYF	-	TRBV29-1	TRBJ2-7	-
TGTGCCAGCAGCTCCTCCTTGAACACTGAAGCTTTCTTT	CASSSSLNTEAFF	-	TRBV6-5	TRBJ1-1	-
TGTGCCAGTAGAGCGGGCCTCGGCGCGGGACAGGGGAATCAGCCCCAGCATTTT	CASRAGLGAGQGNQPQHF	-	TRBV19	TRBJ1-5	TRBD1
TGTGCCAGCAGCTTAGGTGGGCGGGGGGAATCAGATACGCAGTATTTT	CASSLGGRGESDTQYF	-	TRBV7-2	TRBJ2-3	TRBD2
TGTGCCAGCAGTTACGGGACAGGGCGTTCAACTAATGAAAAACTGTTTTTT	CASSYGTGRSTNEKLFF	-	TRBV6-2/TRBV6-3	TRBJ1-4	TRBD1
TGTGCCAGCAGTGGGACAGACGCCCGCTCCTACGAGCAGTACTTC	CASSGTDARSYEQYF	once	TRBV6-6	TRBJ2-7	TRBD1
TGTGCCAGCAGCCAAGAAGCCCGTACGCAGTATTTT	CASSQEARTQYF	-	TRBV3-1/TRBV3-2	TRBJ2-3	-
TGTGCCAGTAGTATGTCTTTGCCGGTGAACACTGAAGCTTTCTTT	CASSMSLPVNTEAFF	-	TRBV19	TRBJ1-1	-
TGTGCCAGCAGTTTCGCTAGCGGTTTCGGTGAGCAGTACTTC	CASSFASGFGEQYF	-	TRBV27	TRBJ2-7	TRBD2
TGTGCCAGCAGTGAAAGATATGGGACAAGCAATCAGCCCCAGCATTTT	CASSERYGTSNQPQHF	once	TRBV6-1	TRBJ1-5	-
TGCGCCAGCATCTGGGGGGAGGAGCAGTTCTTC	CASIWGEEQFF	-	TRBV5-1	TRBJ2-1	-
TGCGCCAGCAGCTTGTTTCGCGCGGTCTCCTACGAGCAGTACTTC	CASSLFRAVSYEQYF	-	TRBV5-1	TRBJ2-7	-
TGTGCCAGCAGTAGACTAGCGGGGGGTCAAGAGACCCAGTACTTC	CASSRLAGGQETQYF	-	TRBV6-5	TRBJ2-5	TRBD2
TGCGCCAGCAGCCAAGGCCCTTCGAAAGCGGTGGCCAACCACGAGCAGTACTTC	CASSQGPSKAVANHEQYF	-	TRBV4-1	TRBJ2-7	-
TGTGCCAGCAGTTACATCGGTGGAACAGGCTCCTACGAGCAGTACTTC	CASSYIGGTGSYEQYF	-	TRBV6-5	TRBJ2-7	-
TGTGCCAGCAGCTACGGTTTGGGGGGTCACACAGATACGCAGTATTTT	CASSYGLGGHTDTQYF	-	TRBV9	TRBJ2-3	-
TGTGCCAGCAGCAAATCTTCGACAGCCTTCTTTTGCACAGATACGCAGTATTTT	CASSKSSTAFFCTDTQYF	-	TRBV21-1	TRBJ2-3	-